Below are 11 T cell receptor beta chains sequenced from a single sample in a study of T-cell memory formation after mild COVID-19. TCRdb used MiXCR to reprocess the 5' RACE reads, holding one entry per CDR3 protein. The sample yields 350,000 to 450,000 distinct CDR3 sequences, 15% to 20% seen once. Input material: PBMCs or a T cell subset sorted from them (not recorded which). All receptors come from an adult woman who had mild COVID-19 (a few samples of this study predate the infection). Cell type and time point are not known.

V is TRBV12-3 or TRBV12-4 and J is TRBJ1-2; possibly TRBD1 for D (6 bases). V lost 4 bases, J lost 10 bases, and 16 bases lay in between. The length of the CDR3 is 13 residues. CDR3 sequence: CASSSELDRTYTF. In DNA form, the CDR3 reads TGTGCCAGCAGTTCTGAACTGGACAGAACCTACACCTTC.

The chain has TRBV5-1 and TRBJ2-3, with no clear D. There are 11 residues in the CDR3. Germline assignment: CDR1 SGHRS and CDR2 YFSETQ. V was trimmed by 5 bases and J by 4 bases, leaving 5 bases between them. The CDR3 DNA sequence: TGCGCCAGCAGGATGTCAGATACGCAGTATTTT. Translating gives CASRMSDTQYF.

The chain combines TRBV30 with TRBJ1-2; D not certain. In germline, CDR1 is GTSNPN, CDR2 SVGIG (reference sequence). V gave up 6 bases and J gave up 1 base, with 6 bases separating them. This CDR3 is built from 11 residues. The CDR3 protein is CACSNNYGYTF. The DNA of the CDR3 is TGTGCCTGTAGTAATAACTATGGCTACACCTTC.

V is TRBV20-1 and J is TRBJ2-3; 8 nucleotides line up with TRBD1. V lost 0 bases to trimming and J lost 1 base; unmatched junction nucleotides: 3. The CDR3 runs to 15 residues. In germline, CDR1 is DFQATT, CDR2 SNEGSKA (reference sequence). The CDR3 sequence: CSAREEDRGTDTQYF. DNA of the CDR3: TGCAGTGCTAGAGAGGAGGACAGGGGCACAGATACGCAGTATTTT.

This clonotype was observed a handful of times. The rearrangement links TRBV30 to TRBJ2-7; D possibly corresponds to TRBD2 (5 bases). Trimming took 1 base from V and 3 from J, leaving 7 bases between them. The length of the CDR3 is 12 residues. Germline V gives CDR1 GTSNPN, CDR2 SVGIG (reference sequence). The CDR3 is CAWSGGLYEQYF. The CDR3 bases are TGTGCCTGGAGTGGAGGGCTCTACGAGCAGTACTTC.

This clonotype was counted at least ten times. This chain joins TRBV7-2 and TRBJ1-4; tentative D call: TRBD1 (6 bases). CDR1 SGHTA and CDR2 FQGNSA come from the germline V gene. V lost 6 bases to trimming and J lost 6 bases, with 11 bases between them. The CDR3 length is 13 residues. CDR3 region: CASSYYRDEKLFF. CDR3 DNA: TGTGCCAGCAGTTATTACAGGGATGAAAAACTGTTTTTT.

This clonotype was seen at least ten times. The chain recombines TRBV7-2 with TRBJ2-7; D may be TRBD2 (6 bases). Looked up from germline, CDR1 is SGHTA and CDR2 is FQGNSA. Deletions cut 6 bases from V and 2 bases from J, with 17 bases between. This CDR3 has 15 amino acids. The CDR3 is CASRPGTAGTYEQYF. Written as DNA, the CDR3 is TGTGCCAGCAGACCTGGGACTGCTGGTACCTACGAGCAGTACTTC.

This clonotype was detected only a few times. The chain is built from TRBV7-2 and TRBJ1-1; D unresolved. Germline CDR1 is SGHTA and CDR2 is FQGNSA. The CDR3 covers 15 residues. V lost 3 bases to trimming and J lost 1 base, with 12 bases between them. The CDR3 spells CASSFRTGQNTEAFF. The CDR3, as DNA: TGTGCCAGCAGCTTCCGGACCGGGCAGAACACTGAAGCTTTCTTT.

Ten or more counts support this clonotype. The chain links TRBV7-9 to TRBJ1-2; no clear D. From germline, CDR1 is SEHNR and CDR2 FQNEAQ (reference sequence). The CDR3 is 13 residues long. With 5 bases removed from V and 7 bases from J, the gap between germline ends came to 14 bases. The CDR3 reads CASSRPGSAGYTF. Written as DNA, the CDR3 is TGTGCCAGCAGCCGCCCCGGATCGGCTGGCTACACCTTC.

V and J are TRBV5-1 and TRBJ2-1; 8 bases match TRBD2. CDR1 is SGHRS and CDR2 is YFSETQ in the germline V gene. CDR3 length: 15 amino acids. With V trimmed by 4 bases and J by 2 bases, 5 bases remained unmatched. CDR3 region: CASSISGIAYNEQFF. Written as DNA, the CDR3 is TGCGCCAGCAGCATTAGCGGGATTGCCTACAATGAGCAGTTCTTC.

This clonotype was seen only a few times. The CDR3 here is CASSLQLAGGNEQFF. The CDR3, as DNA: TGTGCCAGCAGCCTACAATTAGCGGGGGGTAATGAGCAGTTCTTC. The rearrangement links TRBV7-3 to TRBJ2-1; TRBD2 matches 10 bases. CDR3 length: 15 amino acids. After removal of 5 bases from V and 7 bases from J, the junction contained 8 bases not matched to a gene. The germline gives CDR1 SGHTA, CDR2 FQGTGA. The entire variable domain, with the rest obtained from reference TRBV7-3 and TRBJ2-1, is as follows: GAGVSQTPSNKVTEKGKYVELRCDPISGHTALYWYRQSLGQGPEFLIYFQGTGAADDSGLPNDRFFAVRPEGSVSTLKIQRTERGDSAVYLCASSLQLAGGNEQFFGPGTRLTVL.